This entry lists 19 T cell receptor beta chains sequenced from one sample in a study of cytomegalovirus exposure and HLA in healthy donors. PCR involved 60 Vbeta and 13 Jbeta primers. Profiling relied on immunoSEQ multiplex PCR, and the TCRdb table lists in-frame clones only, not all of them. Here the sample table reports some 160,000 clones. The sample consisted of PBMCs. The receptors stem from a man aged 30-40 years in good health and CMV-seronegative.

The chain links TRBV5-6 to TRBJ2-5, with D tentatively TRBD2 (5 bases). CDR3 length: 14 residues. Germline V gives CDR1 SGHDT, CDR2 YYEEEE. V dropped 1 base and J dropped 4 bases, with 11 bases sitting between them. The CDR3 reads CASSLRGYGETQYF. For the CDR3, the DNA is TGTGCCAGCAGCTTGCGGGGTTACGGAGAGACCCAGTACTTC.

This chain connects TRBV19 to TRBJ1-1, with D unresolved. CDR1 is LNHDA, CDR2 SQIVND, per germline (reference sequence). The CDR3 consists of 13 residues. Between the trimmed V and J ends, which lost 4 bases and 0 bases, there was a span of 6 bases. The DNA of the CDR3 is TGTGCCAGTAGTAACAGCCTGAACACTGAAGCTTTCTTT. As protein: CASSNSLNTEAFF.

V is TRBV30 and J is TRBJ1-4; a possible D gene is TRBD1 (5 bases). V was clipped by 2 bases and J by 5 bases, with 6 bases between them. CDR3 length: 12 amino acids. Germline CDR1 GTSNPN, CDR2 SVGIG (reference sequence). CDR3 loop: CAWSRGNEKLFF. In DNA form, the CDR3 reads TGTGCCTGGAGTCGGGGGAATGAAAAACTGTTTTTT.

The chain employs TRBV29-1 and TRBJ1-5; D remains unclear. CDR1 SQVTM and CDR2 ANQGSEA come from the germline V gene. V was pared by 4 bases and J by 1 base, with 17 bases between. The CDR3 extends over 16 amino acids. The chain's CDR3 is CSVGWDFTGSNQPQHF. For the CDR3, the DNA is TGCAGCGTTGGATGGGATTTTACGGGAAGCAATCAGCCCCAGCATTTT. Full variable domain (outside the CDR3, taken from reference TRBV29-1 and TRBJ1-5): SAVISQKPSRDICQRGTSLTIQCQVDSQVTMMFWYRQQPGQSLTLIATANQGSEATYESGFVIDKFPISRPNLTFSTLTVSNMSPEDSSIYLCSVGWDFTGSNQPQHFGDGTRLSIL.

V and J are TRBV19 and TRBJ1-1; 7 bases line up with TRBD1. Germline CDR1 LNHDA, CDR2 SQIVND (reference sequence). The V segment lost 4 bases and the J segment 0 bases; nucleotides outside the gene matches: 8. This CDR3 is built from 16 residues. CDR3 protein: CASSKPRTGLNTEAFF. The CDR3 DNA reads as TGTGCCAGTAGTAAACCCCGGACAGGATTGAACACTGAAGCTTTCTTT.

This chain connects TRBV5-1 to TRBJ2-7; perhaps TRBD1 as D (5 bases). Germline V gives CDR1 SGHRS, CDR2 YFSETQ. The CDR3 length is 15 residues. V was clipped by 0 bases and J by 2 bases, with 12 bases between them. CDR3 bases: TGCGCCAGCAGCTTGGAACCCTGGGGCACCTACGAGCAGTACTTC. This encodes CASSLEPWGTYEQYF.

The chain couples TRBV6-5 to TRBJ1-1, with D maybe TRBD1 (6 bases). Germline assignment: CDR1 MNHEY and CDR2 SVGAGI. The CDR3 covers 14 residues. Trimming removed 5 bases from V and 10 bases from J, with 20 bases in between. The CDR3 is CASSAIMEVRGAFF. DNA for the CDR3: TGTGCCAGCAGTGCCATTATGGAAGTCAGGGGAGCTTTCTTT.

This sequence joins TRBV27 and TRBJ2-7; 7 nucleotides match TRBD2. From germline, CDR1 is MNHEY and CDR2 SMNVEV (reference sequence). This CDR3 is 14 amino acids long. Trimming removed 6 bases from V and 2 bases from J; junction bases left unmatched: 7. The CDR3 protein is CASRTLASAYEQYF. The CDR3 coding sequence is TGTGCCAGCAGAACACTAGCGTCGGCCTACGAGCAGTACTTC.

V and J are TRBV6-5 and TRBJ1-2, with TRBD1 as a possible D gene (5 bases). V was shortened by 4 bases and J by 6 bases, with 15 bases between the two germline ends. CDR3 length equals 14 residues. CDR1 and CDR2 from the germline V gene are MNHEY and SVGAGI. CDR3 protein: CASSWGRKGNGYTF. CDR3 coding DNA: TGTGCCAGCAGTTGGGGCAGGAAGGGGAATGGCTACACCTTC.

The gene calls are TRBV5-1 and TRBJ1-1, with D perhaps matching TRBD1 (6 bases). This CDR3 has 14 residues. Germline V lookup: CDR1 SGHRS, CDR2 YFSETQ. The V end lost 4 bases, the J end lost 5 bases, and 15 bases lay between the germline ends. CDR3 in DNA: TGCGCCAGCAGCCTCCGGACAGTCCAAACTGAAGCTTTCTTT. It encodes CASSLRTVQTEAFF.

This sequence joins TRBV6-4 and TRBJ2-1, with TRBD2 matching over 10 bases. Trimming cost V 4 bases and J 8 bases; bases outside gene matches: 5. Germline V gene lookup returns CDR1 MRHNA and CDR2 SNTAGT. This CDR3 has 14 amino acids. CDR3 in DNA: TGTGCCAGCAGTGCAGGACTAGCGGTCGATGAGCAGTTCTTC. Its protein is CASSAGLAVDEQFF.

The chain uses TRBV29-1 and TRBJ2-3, with TRBD2 as a possible D gene (6 bases). The CDR3 is 14 amino acids. V dropped 2 bases and J dropped 1 base, with 10 bases sitting between them. The V gene's germline CDR1 is SQVTM and CDR2 ANQGSEA. This chain's CDR3 is CSVETGDGTDTQYF. The CDR3 DNA sequence: TGCAGCGTTGAAACGGGAGACGGCACAGATACGCAGTATTTT.

The chain is built from TRBV10-2 and TRBJ2-6, with TRBD1 identical over 8 bases. The CDR3 consists of 18 residues. With 3 bases clipped from V and 0 bases from J, the junction kept 7 bases outside the gene matches. CDR1 is WSHSY, CDR2 SAAADI, per germline. This CDR3 is CASSDVDRDRSGANVLTF. In DNA, the CDR3 is TGCGCCAGCAGTGATGTGGACAGGGACCGCTCTGGGGCCAACGTCCTGACTTTC.

This rearrangement joins TRBV19 to TRBJ1-2; D unresolved. Germline V CDR1 and CDR2: LNHDA, SQIVND (reference sequence). This CDR3 spans 14 amino acids. Trimming shortened V by 1 base and J by 4 bases, and 10 bases separated the two germline ends. The CDR3 region has the DNA TGTGCCAGTAGTATAGGGCGGGGTCGCTATGGCTACACCTTC. It translates to CASSIGRGRYGYTF.

The rearrangement links TRBV29-1 to TRBJ1-3; D gene unclear. This CDR3 is 13 amino acids long. Trimming removed 3 bases at V and 0 bases at J, with 6 bases between. CDR1 SQVTM and CDR2 ANQGSEA come from the germline V gene. CDR3 loop: CSVEPGSGNTIYF. DNA of the CDR3: TGCAGCGTTGAGCCGGGCTCTGGAAACACCATATATTTT.

The V call is TRBV19, the J call TRBJ1-2; a weak D match, TRBD1 (5 bases). The CDR3 has 14 residues. CDR1 and CDR2 (germline): LNHDA, SQIVND (reference sequence). Trimming stripped 2 bases from V and 6 bases from J, with 13 bases between. The CDR3 loop reads CASSISRVADGYTF. CDR3 nucleotide sequence: TGTGCCAGTAGTATATCCAGGGTAGCGGATGGCTACACCTTC.

The genes are TRBV27 and TRBJ2-3; D might be TRBD2 (5 bases). Germline CDR1 is MNHEY and CDR2 is SMNVEV (reference sequence). Trimming left V 5 bases short and J 6 bases short, with 12 bases between. This CDR3 comprises 13 residues. The DNA for the CDR3 is TGTGCCAGCAGTCCCTGGTCGGGGGATACGCAGTATTTT. Translated, it gives CASSPWSGDTQYF.

CDR3 sequence reads: CASNDEASGNEQFF. CDR3 DNA: TGTGCCAGCAACGACGAGGCTAGCGGCAATGAGCAGTTCTTC. The V gene is TRBV21-1, the J gene TRBJ2-1; the DNA was not used to check the table's D call, TRBD2. TRBV21-1 has pseudogene status. CDR3 length equals 14 residues.

CDR3 DNA: TGTGCCAGCAGTCCTGGACAGATAAGAACTGAAGCTTTCTTT. This codes for CASSPGQIRTEAFF. This chain connects TRBV27 to TRBJ1-1, with D possibly matching TRBD1 (6 bases). Germline loops: CDR1 MNHEY, CDR2 SMNVEV (reference sequence). CDR3 length: 14 amino acids. V shed 5 bases and J shed 5 bases, with 15 bases lying between them.